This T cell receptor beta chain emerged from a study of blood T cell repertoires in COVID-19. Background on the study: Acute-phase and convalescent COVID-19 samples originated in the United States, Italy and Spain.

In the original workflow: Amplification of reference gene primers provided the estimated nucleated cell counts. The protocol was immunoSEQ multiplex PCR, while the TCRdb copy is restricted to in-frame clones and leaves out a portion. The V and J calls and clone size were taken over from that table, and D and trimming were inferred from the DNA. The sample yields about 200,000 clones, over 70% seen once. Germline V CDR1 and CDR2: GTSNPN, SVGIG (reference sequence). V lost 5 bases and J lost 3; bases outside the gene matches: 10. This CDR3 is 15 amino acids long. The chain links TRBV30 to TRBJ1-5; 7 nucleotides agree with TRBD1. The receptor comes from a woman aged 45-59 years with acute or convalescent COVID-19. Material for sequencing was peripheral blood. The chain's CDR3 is CAWGRGTADNQPQHF. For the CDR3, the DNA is TGTGCCTGGGGCCGGGGGACAGCCGACAATCAGCCCCAGCATTTT.